The 27 T cell receptor beta chains reported below all come from one sample, sequenced in a study of T cells after yellow fever vaccination. TCRdb analysed the 5' RACE reads with MiXCR anew, one entry per CDR3 protein. The data contain 550,000 to 750,000 distinct CDR3 sequences, roughly 12% of them singletons. Sequenced here: PBMCs, sampled on the day of the yellow fever booster vaccination. These receptors originate from a man in his thirties or forties who received the YFV17D yellow fever vaccine.

The rearrangement uses TRBV6-2 or TRBV6-3 and TRBJ2-1, with 9 bases identical to TRBD2. Germline CDR1 is MNHEY and CDR2 is SVGEGT. The length of the CDR3 is 14 residues. Trimming at V came to 10 bases and at J to 7 bases, leaving 11 bases not matched to a gene. The CDR3 is CATETSGVTNEQFF. CDR3 coding DNA: TGTGCCACCGAGACTAGCGGAGTAACTAATGAGCAGTTCTTC.

This clonotype appeared a few times. The chain employs TRBV9 and TRBJ2-1, with 10 bases identical to TRBD1. Germline V gene data show CDR1 as SGDLS and CDR2 as YYNGEE. This CDR3 is 17 amino acids long. Unmatched junction bases numbered 7, after V lost 0 bases and J lost 4 bases. The CDR3: CASSVGGGTGAYNEQFF. CDR3 DNA sequence: TGTGCCAGCAGCGTAGGGGGGGGGACAGGGGCTTACAATGAGCAGTTCTTC.

This clonotype was seen more than once but under ten times. This chain uses TRBV4-2 with TRBJ2-4; TRBD2 might be the D (5 bases). The CDR3 totals 16 residues. Looked up from germline, CDR1 is LGHNA and CDR2 is YNFKEQ. Trimming stripped 0 bases from V and 0 bases from J, with 9 bases between. DNA of the CDR3: TGTGCCAGCAGCCAAGATGGAGGCCTAGCCAAAAACATTCAGTACTTC. Amino acids: CASSQDGGLAKNIQYF.

The CDR3 DNA reads as TGTGCCAGCAGCGTTCTAGATCCCGACTACAATGAGCAGTTCTTC. Translated: CASSVLDPDYNEQFF. The rearrangement links TRBV9 to TRBJ2-1; no reliable D call. CDR3 length equals 15 residues. Germline assignment: CDR1 SGDLS and CDR2 YYNGEE. V gave up 2 bases and J gave up 3 bases, with 12 bases separating them. The variable domain in full, completed from reference TRBV9 and TRBJ2-1, reads DSGVTQTPKHLITATGQRVTLRCSPRSGDLSVYWYQQSLDQGLQFLIQYYNGEERAKGNILERFSAQQFPDLHSELNLSSLELGDSALYFCASSVLDPDYNEQFFGPGTRLTVL.

This chain uses TRBV28 with TRBJ2-7, with D possibly TRBD1 on 5 matching bases. This CDR3 spans 13 amino acids. Trimming shortened V by 6 bases and J by 1 base, and 10 bases separated the two germline ends. Germline loops: CDR1 MDHEN, CDR2 SYDVKM. The CDR3 region has the DNA TGTGCCAGCAGGCAAGCAGGGTCCTACGAGCAGTACTTC. It yields the protein CASRQAGSYEQYF.

The sample holds a few counts of this clonotype. V is TRBV15 and J is TRBJ2-1, with 8 bases matching TRBD2. V lost 5 bases to trimming and J lost 8 bases; unmatched junction nucleotides: 11. Per the germline V gene, CDR1 is LNHNV and CDR2 is YYDKDF (reference sequence). This CDR3 has 15 amino acids. In DNA, the CDR3 is TGTGCCACCAGCCCCGGGAGGGCGGGTTTTTATGAGCAGTTCTTC. Translating it yields CATSPGRAGFYEQFF.

This clonotype occurred a few times. This sequence joins TRBV7-8 and TRBJ2-3; D unclear. Trimming pared 4 bases from V and 6 bases from J, leaving 11 bases between. The CDR3 is 13 residues long. The germline V gene has CDR1 SGHVS and CDR2 FQNEAQ. CDR3 sequence reads: CASSSPTRDTQYF. The CDR3 coding sequence is TGTGCCAGCAGCTCACCCACCCGGGATACGCAGTATTTT.

The chain joins TRBV5-5 to TRBJ2-7; tentative D call: TRBD2 (5 bases). The CDR3 is made up of 13 amino acids. The ends were cut back, 4 bases at V and 5 bases at J, with 13 bases in the middle. Germline assignment: CDR1 SGHKS and CDR2 YYEKEE (reference sequence). CDR3 amino acids: CASSRGVRNEQYF. In DNA, the CDR3 is TGTGCCAGCAGCCGGGGTGTCCGAAACGAGCAGTACTTC.

This chain connects TRBV7-2 to TRBJ1-5; perhaps TRBD1 as D (5 bases). V was pared by 5 bases and J by 6 bases, with 14 bases between. This CDR3 comprises 14 residues. The germline gives CDR1 SGHTA, CDR2 FQGNSA. In DNA form, the CDR3 reads TGTGCCAGCAGCCCGACAGTGTCGGGTCAGCCCCAGCATTTT. Its protein product is CASSPTVSGQPQHF.

The sample holds a few counts of this clonotype. The V and J genes are TRBV4-3 and TRBJ2-3; TRBD1 might be the D (5 bases). This CDR3 contains 15 residues. Germline V CDR1 and CDR2: LGHNA, YSLEER. V was shortened by 0 bases and J by 2 bases, with 9 bases between the two germline ends. CDR3 sequence (DNA): TGCGCCAGCAGCCAAGATTGGGGCTTCACAGATACGCAGTATTTT. This encodes CASSQDWGFTDTQYF.

V gene TRBV19 combines with J gene TRBJ1-5; D call uncertain. V was cut by 4 bases and J by 0 bases, with 10 bases left in between. The V gene's germline CDR1 is LNHDA and CDR2 SQIVND (reference sequence). The CDR3 extends over 15 amino acids. CDR3 bases: TGTGCCAGTAGTAATAAGAAAGATAGCAATCAGCCCCAGCATTTT. Translating it yields CASSNKKDSNQPQHF.

This rearrangement joins TRBV29-1 to TRBJ2-7, with TRBD1 as a possible D gene (5 bases). Trimming removed 1 base from V and 2 bases from J, with 9 bases in between. Germline V CDR1 and CDR2: SQVTM, ANQGSEA. The CDR3 totals 13 residues. The CDR3 DNA sequence: TGCAGCGTTGAAGTAGGGGTGGCCTACGAGCAGTACTTC. Translation: CSVEVGVAYEQYF.

At least ten counts were recorded for this clonotype. This chain connects TRBV20-1 to TRBJ2-4; a weak D match, TRBD1 (6 bases). The CDR3 contains 14 residues. V gave up 4 bases and J gave up 0 bases, with 10 bases separating them. CDR1 and CDR2 (germline): DFQATT, SNEGSKA (reference sequence). CDR3 sequence: CSAKVQGAKNIQYF. CDR3 coding DNA: TGCAGTGCTAAGGTACAGGGAGCCAAAAACATTCAGTACTTC.

In DNA form, the CDR3 reads TGTGCCTGGAGTAGGACATCAGAGACCCAGTACTTC. It translates to CAWSRTSETQYF. V gene TRBV30 combines with J gene TRBJ2-5; a weak D match, TRBD1 (5 bases). This CDR3 has 12 amino acids. Per germline, CDR1 GTSNPN and CDR2 SVGIG (reference sequence). V was shortened by 2 bases and J by 4 bases, with 8 bases between the two germline ends.

This clonotype was seen more than once but under ten times. The gene calls are TRBV18 and TRBJ1-1; tentative D call: TRBD1 (5 bases). Germline lookup yields CDR1 KGHSH and CDR2 LQKENI. V was pared by 3 bases and J by 3 bases, with 17 bases between. The CDR3 runs to 16 residues. The CDR3 nucleotides are TGTGCCAGCTCACCGACTGGCCGGGGCGCGGACACTGAAGCTTTCTTT. It translates to CASSPTGRGADTEAFF.

The CDR3 sequence is CASSLLRREGTSETQYF. The CDR3 DNA follows: TGTGCCAGCAGCTTGCTTCGGCGGGAGGGGACTTCGGAGACCCAGTACTTC. The chain is built from TRBV5-4 and TRBJ2-5, with 9 bases identical to TRBD2. V lost 1 base, J lost 5 bases, and 12 bases stayed unmatched. Germline V CDR1 and CDR2: SGHNT, YYREEE (reference sequence). CDR3 size: 17 residues.

There are many counts of this clonotype. The CDR3 loop reads CASSHGGTRGGELFF. DNA for the CDR3: TGTGCCAGCAGCCACGGTGGGACCCGAGGCGGGGAGCTGTTTTTT. The V gene is TRBV3-1, the J gene TRBJ2-2; either TRBD1 or TRBD2 may fit D (5 bases each). CDR1 LGHDT and CDR2 YNNKEL come from the germline V gene (reference sequence). The CDR3 sequence is 15 residues long. V was trimmed by 3 bases and J by 7 bases, leaving 15 bases between them.

This clonotype has more than one count but fewer than ten. The chain combines TRBV7-3 with TRBJ1-2; TRBD1 matches 10 bases. The CDR3 sequence is 13 residues long. The V segment lost 5 bases and the J segment 6 bases; nucleotides outside the gene matches: 3. Germline V gene lookup returns CDR1 SGHTA and CDR2 FQGTGA. The DNA for the CDR3 is TGTGCCAGCAGCGCGACAGGGGGCAATGGCTACACCTTC. The encoded protein is CASSATGGNGYTF.

This clonotype came up a few times. V usage is TRBV7-9 and J usage is TRBJ2-3; TRBD2 matches at 7 bases. CDR3 length: 16 residues. V dropped 5 bases and J dropped 4; count of bases not matched to a gene: 12. In germline, CDR1 is SEHNR, CDR2 FQNEAQ (reference sequence). The CDR3 reads CASSTRAGGSPDTQYF. DNA for the CDR3: TGTGCCAGCAGCACCCGGGCGGGCGGGAGCCCAGATACGCAGTATTTT.

This clonotype appeared a few times. J is TRBJ1-2 and V is TRBV25-1; D is ambiguous. Trimming left V 4 bases short and J 5 bases short, with 20 bases between. Germline loops: CDR1 MGHDK, CDR2 SYGVNS. The CDR3 totals 16 residues. CDR3 region: CASSVNREYKLYGYTF. The CDR3 nucleotides are TGTGCCAGCAGTGTGAATAGGGAGTACAAGTTATATGGCTACACCTTC.

In this sample, this clonotype turned up a few times. V is TRBV12-3 or TRBV12-4 and J is TRBJ2-2; the match to TRBD1 covers 7 bases. The V segment lost 8 bases and the J segment 4 bases; nucleotides outside the gene matches: 10. The CDR3 sequence is 15 residues long. Here the CDR3 reads CASPKTGAPTGELFF. As DNA, the CDR3 is TGTGCCAGCCCTAAAACAGGGGCCCCCACCGGGGAGCTGTTTTTT.

This clonotype was detected many times. The chain uses TRBV4-3 and TRBJ2-1, with 12 bases fitting TRBD2. V lost 0 bases and J lost 0; bases outside the gene matches: 9. The V gene's germline CDR1 is LGHNA and CDR2 YSLEER. The CDR3 sequence is 20 residues long. CDR3 amino acids: CASSQDSRLAGESSYNEQFF. CDR3 DNA sequence: TGCGCCAGCAGCCAAGATTCGAGACTAGCGGGAGAGAGCTCCTACAATGAGCAGTTCTTC.

This chain links TRBV5-1 with TRBJ2-5; TRBD1 might be the D (6 bases). Germline V gene data show CDR1 as SGHRS and CDR2 as YFSETQ. V was trimmed by 2 bases and J by 4 bases, leaving 15 bases between them. This CDR3 has 15 amino acids. The CDR3 sequence is CASSLAPGVPETQYF. The CDR3, as DNA: TGCGCCAGCAGCTTAGCCCCAGGGGTTCCAGAGACCCAGTACTTC.

In this sample, this clonotype turned up a few times. The rearrangement joins TRBV7-9 to TRBJ1-1; 8 bases map to TRBD1. CDR1 and CDR2 from the germline V gene are SEHNR and FQNEAQ (reference sequence). The J segment lost 5 bases and the V segment lost 2 bases, leaving 13 bases of the junction unmatched. This CDR3 spans 17 amino acids. This CDR3 reads CASSLNRQGRMGTEAFF. CDR3 in DNA: TGTGCCAGCAGCTTAAACCGACAGGGGAGAATGGGGACTGAAGCTTTCTTT.

The V call is TRBV19, the J call TRBJ2-5; D not resolved. Germline CDR1 and CDR2: LNHDA and SQIVND (reference sequence). The CDR3 sequence is 12 residues long. V lost 6 bases, J lost 2 bases, and 7 bases lay in between. CDR3 loop: CASRAKQETQYF. For the CDR3, the DNA is TGTGCCAGTAGGGCAAAGCAAGAGACCCAGTACTTC.

The chain combines TRBV29-1 with TRBJ1-2, with 10 bases identical to TRBD1. The CDR3 consists of 12 residues. V lost 6 bases and J lost 4; bases outside the gene matches: 2. Germline lookup yields CDR1 SQVTM and CDR2 ANQGSEA. CDR3 loop: CSVTGGPYGYTF. The CDR3 DNA is TGCAGCGTGACAGGGGGCCCCTATGGCTACACCTTC.

This clonotype appeared a few times. J is TRBJ2-7 and V is TRBV29-1, with 7 bases matching TRBD1. V trimming: 7 bases; J trimming: 2 bases; junction bases outside the gene matches: 14. CDR3 length: 15 amino acids. Germline lookup yields CDR1 SQVTM and CDR2 ANQGSEA. The CDR3 region has the DNA TGCAGCGCCGCACCTCAACAGGGGCCTCCCTACGAGCAGTACTTC. Protein sequence: CSAAPQQGPPYEQYF.